This T cell receptor (beta chain) came from a study of technical replicates of blood from four donors. This CDR3 comprises 14 residues. V was shortened by 6 bases and J by 4 bases, with 16 bases between the two germline ends. Germline assignment: CDR1 SGHTA and CDR2 FQGNSA. This table comes from immunoSEQ multiplex PCR, and its TCRdb copy is limited to in-frame clones, with some not included. In the table there are more than 55,000 clones, about 89% of which are singletons. This TCR came from a human donor in good health. Some clones in this sample may be carry-over from other donors' samples. This chain uses TRBV7-2 with TRBJ2-7, with D perhaps matching TRBD1 (5 bases). Sequenced sample: PBMCs. In DNA form, the CDR3 reads TGTGCCAGCAGACCCGGGCAGGGAAGATACGAGCAGTACTTC. Translation gives CASRPGQGRYEQYF.